Given below is one T cell receptor (beta chain) in context. TCRdb passed the RT-PCR reads through MiXCR, listing each CDR3 protein once. The table shows approximately 200,000 distinct CDR3 sequences, with over 12% occurring only once. The data are from a study of patients and donors after allogeneic stem cell transplantation. The CDR3 has 16 residues. Germline lookup yields CDR1 MNHNS and CDR2 SASEGT. The V gene end was trimmed by 4 bases and the J gene end by 5 bases; junction bases not matched to a gene: 8. The chain carries TRBV6-1 and TRBJ2-2; 9 bases match TRBD2. Sequenced sample: blood, either unsorted or a sorted T cell fraction (not recorded which). The clonotype was recovered from a human donor who was either an allogeneic HSCT recipient or a stem cell or donor lymphocyte infusion donor (not recorded which). It is not recorded whose cells these are; they may come from a transplant donor. The DNA for the CDR3 is TGTGCCAGCAGTGGAGCGGGGGGCAGCGGTACCGGGGAGCTGTTTTTT. Residues: CASSGAGGSGTGELFF.